This T cell receptor beta chain emerged from a study of neurological immune-mediated disorders. The making of cDNA relied on 5'RACE with 10-nucleotide random UMIs. MiXCR, applied by TCRdb to the 5' RACE reads, yields one record per CDR3 protein. The sample consists of about 46,000 distinct CDR3 sequences, 3.5% to 5.5% of them appearing once. Trimming removed 4 bases at V and 3 bases at J, with 18 bases between. Germline V gives CDR1 MNHEY, CDR2 SVGEGT. The CDR3 has 16 amino acids. This clonotype has ten or more counts. The sequence derives from a woman aged 60-75 years with multiple sclerosis. Sequencing input: PBMCs. V usage is TRBV6-2 or TRBV6-3 and J usage is TRBJ2-5, with D unclear. CDR3 DNA: TGTGCCAGCAGTTCAAGGTCGGTCGGCAATGAAGAGACCCAGTACTTC. Protein product: CASSSRSVGNEETQYF.